Presented here are 9 T cell receptor beta chains from one specimen sequenced in a study of CD8+CD57+ T cells in acquired aplastic anemia (dated by TCRdb to the late 2010s). Instrument on record: Illumina HiSeq 2000. Profiling of TCR beta VDJ combinations and CDR3 sequences used genomic DNA as the template. TCRdb itself trimmed the public reads at Q25 with fastp, ran MiXCR and retained productive beta chains. Identical CDR3 protein sequences are pooled into one entry, listed with their most common genes and DNA. This sample is represented by 400,000 to 500,000 distinct CDR3 sequences; 65% to 80% of them were singletons. Under 5% of the sample is taken by the ten largest. The sample taken for sequencing was sorted CD4+, CD8+, or CD8+CD57+ T cells (not recorded which) from PBMCs. These receptors all come from a human donor in good health, serving as a control.

The chain uses TRBV9 and TRBJ2-7; D gene unclear. The V end lost 0 bases, the J end lost 4 bases, and 5 bases lay between the germline ends. The CDR3 runs to 12 residues. The germline gives CDR1 SGDLS, CDR2 YYNGEE. The CDR3 DNA reads as TGTGCCAGCAGCGTAGTGGGATACGAGCAGTACTTC. This encodes CASSVVGYEQYF.

J is TRBJ1-1 and V is TRBV19; D may be TRBD1 (5 bases). The CDR3 totals 14 residues. The germline gives CDR1 LNHDA, CDR2 SQIVND (reference sequence). V was cut by 7 bases and J by 11 bases, with 23 bases left in between. In DNA, the CDR3 is TGTGCCAGTACGACCCAGCAGGGAGGTTTCCGGGCTTTCTTT. It encodes CASTTQQGGFRAFF.

This clonotype was observed a few times. This sequence joins TRBV19 and TRBJ1-2; D is undetermined. This CDR3 contains 13 residues. V was clipped by 3 bases and J by 10 bases, with 15 bases between them. Germline CDR1 reads LNHDA; CDR2 reads SQIVND (reference sequence). The CDR3 region has the DNA TGTGCCAGTAGTATGGAGGTATGGACGGACTACACCTTC. Protein product: CASSMEVWTDYTF.

As to this clonotype: One end of the junction fails to match germline, which may point to a read error. This chain uses TRBV7-3 with TRBJ1-5; D is ambiguous. CDR3 length: 14 amino acids. The germline CDR1 and CDR2 sequences are SGHTA and FQGTGA. The CDR3 region is CASSLDLNNRPQHF. The CDR3 region has the DNA TGCGCCAGCAGCTTGGACTTGAACAATCGGCCCCAGCATTTT. Filled out from reference TRBV7-3 and TRBJ1-5, the complete variable domain reads GAGVSQTPSNKVTEKGKYVELRCDPISGHTALYWYRQSLGQGPEFLIYFQGTGAADDSGLPNDRFFAVRPEGSVSTLKIQRTERGDSAVYLCASSLDLNNRPQHFGDGTRLSIL.

The rearrangement uses TRBV7-9 and TRBJ1-1; the D is unclear. Trimming shortened V by 4 bases and J by 11 bases, and 26 bases separated the two germline ends. This CDR3 region has 16 residues. The germline CDR1 and CDR2 sequences are SEHNR and FQNEAQ (reference sequence). CDR3 nucleotides: TGTGCCAGCAGCTCCCGAAGGGAGGGTGGCGGCTACACCGCTTTCTTT. This gives the protein CASSSRREGGGYTAFF.

The V gene is TRBV19, the J gene TRBJ1-3; D perhaps matches TRBD1 (5 bases). CDR1 and CDR2 from the germline V gene are LNHDA and SQIVND (reference sequence). Trimming left V 6 bases short and J 0 bases short, with 15 bases between. The CDR3 contains 16 residues. The CDR3 DNA reads TGTGCCAGTAGCAAACAGGCGGCTGGCTCTGGAAACACCATATATTTT. Residues: CASSKQAAGSGNTIYF.

A note on this clonotype: One end of the junction is discordant with germline, which a read error may explain. The CDR3 DNA sequence: TGTGCCACCAGTGATCCAGTGAGAGCGACAGATAAGCAGTATTTT. Amino acid sequence: CATSDPVRATDKQYF. The chain joins TRBV10-3 to TRBJ2-3, with D possibly being TRBD1 (5 bases). The length of the CDR3 is 15 residues. Germline V gene lookup returns CDR1 ENHRY and CDR2 SYGVKD.

This clonotype was seen once. The rearrangement links TRBV11-2 to TRBJ2-7, with D possibly being TRBD1 or TRBD2 (5 bases each). V gave up 4 bases and J gave up 4 bases, with 11 bases separating them. The CDR3 sequence is 13 residues long. Germline assignment: CDR1 SGHAT and CDR2 FQNNGV. In nucleotides, the CDR3 is TGTGCCAGCAGCTCGCCTGAGGGGTACGAGCAGTACTTC. This translates into CASSSPEGYEQYF.

This clonotype was counted a few times. The V gene is TRBV4-3, the J gene TRBJ1-1; 10 nucleotides agree with TRBD1. There are 17 residues in the CDR3. V dropped 3 bases and J dropped 5; count of bases not matched to a gene: 12. The germline V gene encodes CDR1 LGHNA and CDR2 YSLEER. In DNA form, the CDR3 reads TGCGCCAGCAGCCAGGGGGGGACAGGGGTTAAGGGGACTGAAGCTTTCTTT. Amino acid sequence: CASSQGGTGVKGTEAFF.